This T cell receptor (beta chain) was recorded in a study of blood T cell repertoires in COVID-19. Whole-study context: Researchers got acute and convalescent COVID-19 samples from the United States, Italy and Spain. From T cells, B-cell-depleted T cells, or PBMCs came the material, which was cDNA or gDNA.

TCRdb's copy holds only in-frame clones and misses some; the assay was immunoSEQ multiplex PCR. Here the sample spans about 200,000 clones, around four fifths being singletons. The germline V gene has CDR1 LGHDT and CDR2 YNNKEL (reference sequence). J gave up 10 bases and V 6 bases, and 9 bases lay outside the gene matches. The CDR3 is 15 amino acids. One Seattle source followed patients from active infection through their disease course. The V and J genes are TRBV3-1 (or the pseudogene TRBV3-2) and TRBJ1-6; TRBD1 matches 10 bases. Sequenced material: peripheral blood. The clonotype originates from a man in his fifties or sixties with COVID-19, enrolled during active disease. CDR3 region: CASSHPGQGMSPLHF. CDR3 in DNA: TGTGCCAGCAGTCATCCGGGACAGGGGATGTCACCCCTCCACTTT.